Here is one TCR beta chain with its context. Its cognate antigen is unknown. The data derive from a study of cytomegalovirus exposure and HLA in healthy donors. Broader study findings: A prior analysis recorded that most TCR beta V segments were productive about 87% or about 30% of the time.

The CDR3 extends over 17 amino acids. V was clipped by 8 bases and J by 0 bases; unmatched bases: 16. The germline V gene encodes CDR1 SNHLY and CDR2 FYNNEI. Amplification used 60 Vbeta primers and 13 Jbeta primers. Produced via immunoSEQ multiplex PCR; TCRdb's table is partial and in-frame only. Listed are about 130,000 clones; 1.5% to 2% falls within the top ten. Sequenced material: PBMCs. This receptor was obtained from a woman aged 40 to 50 in good health and CMV-seropositive. V is TRBV2 and J is TRBJ2-7; 7 positions agree with TRBD2. The CDR3 coding sequence is TGTGCCAGCGGGGGGGACCGACCCCACTCCCCCTCCTACGAGCAGTACTTC. Amino acids: CASGGDRPHSPSYEQYF.